Listed here are 18 T cell receptor beta chains from one sample, sequenced in a study of long-term antiretroviral therapy in people with HIV. The run of the v3.0 immunoSEQ assay was at survey level. Generated by immunoSEQ multiplex PCR, the TCRdb table keeps only in-frame clones and is missing some. This table holds about 15,000 clones, roughly 91% found once. The material sequenced was unsorted PBMCs, taken 0.3 years after starting antiretroviral therapy. The source of these receptors is a man aged 55-75 years with HIV.

This chain uses TRBV6-5 with TRBJ1-3; possibly TRBD1 for D (6 bases). Germline V gene data show CDR1 as MNHEY and CDR2 as SVGAGI. The CDR3 is made up of 15 amino acids. Trimming cost V 5 bases and J 3 bases, with 14 bases left between them. CDR3 nucleotide sequence: TGTGCCAGCAGTGGACAGCCGTCTATTGGAAACACCATATATTTT. This sequence encodes CASSGQPSIGNTIYF.

The CDR3 DNA follows: TGTGCCAGCAGCTTAGGACAGGTGGAGACCCAGTACTTC. Its translation is CASSLGQVETQYF. V usage is TRBV11-3 and J usage is TRBJ2-5; possibly TRBD1 for D (6 bases). Trimming pared 1 base from V and 5 bases from J, leaving 8 bases between. The CDR3 consists of 13 residues. From germline, CDR1 is SGHNT and CDR2 YENEEA.

The rearrangement uses TRBV27 and TRBJ2-1; perhaps TRBD2 as D (6 bases). Trimming stripped 5 bases from V and 10 bases from J, with 15 bases between. The CDR3 covers 13 residues. Germline V gives CDR1 MNHEY, CDR2 SMNVEV (reference sequence). This CDR3 reads CASSPLGGIEQFF. CDR3 DNA sequence: TGTGCCAGCAGTCCGCTTGGGGGGATCGAGCAGTTCTTC.

V gene TRBV5-1 combines with J gene TRBJ2-5; tentatively, D is TRBD1 (6 bases). This CDR3 region has 14 residues. V dropped 5 bases and J dropped 4 bases, with 15 bases sitting between them. The germline V gene has CDR1 SGHRS and CDR2 YFSETQ. CDR3 DNA sequence: TGCGCCAGCAGACTGGCAGGGGACATAGAGACCCAGTACTTC. This encodes CASRLAGDIETQYF.

The rearrangement uses TRBV5-5 and TRBJ2-7, with TRBD1 as a possible D gene (5 bases). This CDR3 contains 17 residues. V shed 5 bases and J shed 2 bases, with 23 bases lying between them. Germline CDR1 is SGHKS and CDR2 is YYEKEE (reference sequence). Here the CDR3 DNA reads TGTGCCAGCAGATATGGGGCGGTCAGCCAGTATCCCTACGAGCAGTACTTC. This codes for CASRYGAVSQYPYEQYF. Looking up the rest from reference TRBV5-5 and TRBJ2-7 gives the full variable domain: DAGVTQSPTHLIKTRGQQVTLRCSPISGHKSVSWYQQVLGQGPQFIFQYYEKEERGRGNFPDRFSARQFPNYSSELNVNALLLGDSALYLCASRYGAVSQYPYEQYFGPGTRLTVT.

The chain recombines TRBV7-9 with TRBJ1-4, with 10 positions matching TRBD1. V dropped 2 bases and J dropped 8; count of bases not matched to a gene: 5. Looked up from germline, CDR1 is SEHNR and CDR2 is FQNEAQ (reference sequence). This CDR3 region has 15 residues. In nucleotides, the CDR3 is TGTGCCAGCAGCTTATTCGGGACAGGGGAAGAAAAACTGTTTTTT. Protein: CASSLFGTGEEKLFF.

The chain uses TRBV10-2 and TRBJ2-2; 8 nucleotides agree with TRBD1. This CDR3 spans 16 amino acids. The V and J ends lost 2 bases and 4 bases, in that order; junction bases with no gene match: 6. Germline assignment: CDR1 WSHSY and CDR2 SAAADI. The CDR3, as DNA: TGCGCCAGCAGTGAGAGGACAGGGTGGGGCACCGGGGAGCTGTTTTTT. It is translated as CASSERTGWGTGELFF.

The chain recombines TRBV10-3 with TRBJ1-4; no reliable D call. The CDR3 is made up of 15 amino acids. Trimming removed 0 bases at V and 8 bases at J, with 13 bases between. CDR1 ENHRY and CDR2 SYGVKD come from the germline V gene. CDR3 amino acids: CAISESPSQVEKLFF. The CDR3 region has the DNA TGTGCCATCAGTGAGTCCCCATCCCAGGTGGAAAAACTGTTTTTT.

The rearrangement links TRBV6-6 to TRBJ2-7; D may be TRBD1 (5 bases). This CDR3 spans 13 amino acids. The germline V gene has CDR1 MNHNY and CDR2 SVGAGI (reference sequence). V was clipped by 10 bases and J by 3 bases, with 16 bases between them. The CDR3 coding sequence is TGTGCCATCTCGCGAGGACACTTCTACGAGCAGTACTTC. This codes for CAISRGHFYEQYF.

The V gene is TRBV7-9, the J gene TRBJ1-1, with D uncertain. CDR3 length: 13 amino acids. V was clipped by 2 bases and J by 4 bases, with 8 bases between them. Germline V gene data show CDR1 as SEHNR and CDR2 as FQNEAQ (reference sequence). Here the CDR3 DNA reads TGTGCCAGCAGCTTATCGAGTGGCACTGAAGCTTTCTTT. Residues: CASSLSSGTEAFF.

The V call is TRBV7-9, the J call TRBJ1-2, with 8 bases fitting TRBD1. This CDR3 is built from 13 residues. Germline V gene sequence: CDR1 SEHNR, CDR2 FQNEAQ (reference sequence). The V segment lost 2 bases and the J segment 4 bases; nucleotides outside the gene matches: 0. The CDR3 is CASSLTGGYGYTF. The CDR3 DNA follows: TGTGCCAGCAGCTTAACAGGGGGCTATGGCTACACCTTC.

J is TRBJ1-2 and V is TRBV29-1, with unresolved D. This CDR3 comprises 13 residues. V dropped 0 bases and J dropped 3 bases, with 8 bases sitting between them. Per germline, CDR1 SQVTM and CDR2 ANQGSEA. The CDR3 DNA reads as TGCAGCGTTGAAGATCCGGCACACTATGGCTACACCTTC. It encodes CSVEDPAHYGYTF. Supplemented by reference TRBV29-1 and TRBJ1-2, the full variable domain reads SAVISQKPSRDICQRGTSLTIQCQVDSQVTMMFWYRQQPGQSLTLIATANQGSEATYESGFVIDKFPISRPNLTFSTLTVSNMSPEDSSIYLCSVEDPAHYGYTFGSGTRLTVV.

This chain uses TRBV21-1 with TRBJ2-1. TRBV21-1 counts as a pseudogene. The CDR3 covers 13 residues. The CDR3 sequence: CASSAQGGYEQFF. The DNA for the CDR3 is TGTGCCAGCAGCGCTCAAGGGGGGTATGAGCAGTTCTTC.

The rearrangement joins TRBV29-1 to TRBJ2-1; no clear D gene. Germline lookup yields CDR1 SQVTM and CDR2 ANQGSEA. CDR3 length: 13 residues. V dropped 2 bases and J dropped 5 bases, with 10 bases sitting between them. CDR3 nucleotide sequence: TGCAGCGTTGAATGGTACCGAAACAATGAGCAGTTCTTC. Protein: CSVEWYRNNEQFF.

In its sample, this clone was seen once. The chain uses TRBV5-1 and TRBJ1-3; no clear D. V dropped 4 bases and J dropped 0 bases, with 8 bases sitting between them. Germline V gene data show CDR1 as SGHRS and CDR2 as YFSETQ. The CDR3 is 14 residues long. The CDR3 spells CASSQADSGNTIYF. For the CDR3, the DNA is TGCGCCAGCAGCCAGGCAGACTCTGGAAACACCATATATTTT. The full variable domain, with the rest looked up from reference TRBV5-1 and TRBJ1-3, is KAGVTQTPRYLIKTRGQQVTLSCSPISGHRSVSWYQQTPGQGLQFLFEYFSETQRNKGNFPGRFSGRQFSNSRSEMNVSTLELGDSALYLCASSQADSGNTIYFGEGSWLTVV.

The chain links TRBV29-1 to TRBJ1-2; 8 positions agree with TRBD1. Per the germline V gene, CDR1 is SQVTM and CDR2 is ANQGSEA. The J segment lost 4 bases and the V segment lost 7 bases, leaving 8 bases of the junction unmatched. This CDR3 comprises 13 residues. The CDR3 here is CSAWTGSIYGYTF. The CDR3 coding sequence is TGCAGCGCCTGGACAGGGTCCATCTATGGCTACACCTTC.

The V gene is TRBV6-1, the J gene TRBJ2-1; maybe TRBD1 (7 bases). Germline CDR1 reads MNHNS; CDR2 reads SASEGT. Trimming removed 7 bases at V and 6 bases at J, with 19 bases between. The CDR3 has 15 amino acids. In DNA, the CDR3 is TGTGCCAGCATCCCCCAGGAGGGGGCTAGCAATGAGCAGTTCTTC. This sequence encodes CASIPQEGASNEQFF.

The chain links TRBV19 to TRBJ1-6; tentatively, D is TRBD1 (6 bases). The V end was cut by 4 bases, the J end by 5 bases, with 12 bases between. Germline V gene lookup returns CDR1 LNHDA and CDR2 SQIVND (reference sequence). The CDR3 has 15 residues. The CDR3 here is CASSTGQLDNSPLHF. The CDR3 nucleotides are TGTGCCAGTAGTACCGGACAGTTGGATAATTCACCCCTCCACTTT.